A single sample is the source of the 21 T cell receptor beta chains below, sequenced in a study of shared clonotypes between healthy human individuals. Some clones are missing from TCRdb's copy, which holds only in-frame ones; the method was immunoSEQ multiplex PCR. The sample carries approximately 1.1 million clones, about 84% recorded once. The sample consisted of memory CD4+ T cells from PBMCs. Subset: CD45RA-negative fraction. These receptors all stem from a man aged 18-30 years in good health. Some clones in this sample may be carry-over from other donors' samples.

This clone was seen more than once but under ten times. This CDR3 reads CASSPRLGDSYNEQFF. In DNA, the CDR3 is TGCGCCAGCAGCCCCCGTCTAGGGGACTCCTACAATGAGCAGTTCTTC. V is TRBV5-1 and J is TRBJ2-1, with TRBD1 as a possible D gene (5 bases). Trimming took off 4 bases at V and 0 bases at J, with 14 bases between the two ends. In germline, CDR1 is SGHRS, CDR2 YFSETQ. This CDR3 region has 16 residues. The entire variable domain, with the rest obtained from reference TRBV5-1 and TRBJ2-1, is as follows: KAGVTQTPRYLIKTRGQQVTLSCSPISGHRSVSWYQQTPGQGLQFLFEYFSETQRNKGNFPGRFSGRQFSNSRSEMNVSTLELGDSALYLCASSPRLGDSYNEQFFGPGTRLTVL.

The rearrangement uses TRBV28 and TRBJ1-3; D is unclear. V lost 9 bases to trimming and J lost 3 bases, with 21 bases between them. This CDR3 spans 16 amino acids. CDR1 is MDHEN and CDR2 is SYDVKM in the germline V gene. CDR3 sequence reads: CASRSPGRVDGNTIYF. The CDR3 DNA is TGTGCCAGTAGGTCCCCGGGCCGGGTTGATGGAAACACCATATATTTT.

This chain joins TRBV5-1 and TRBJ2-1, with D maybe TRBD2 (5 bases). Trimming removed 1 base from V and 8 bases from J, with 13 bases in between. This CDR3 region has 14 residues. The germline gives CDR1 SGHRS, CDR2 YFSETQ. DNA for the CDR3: TGCGCCAGCAGCTTGATAAGCCTGGAGGATGAGCAGTTCTTC. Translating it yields CASSLISLEDEQFF.

CDR3 DNA: TGTGCCTGGGCCGGGACGCCGAACTATGGCTACACCTTC. Residues: CAWAGTPNYGYTF. J is TRBJ1-2 and V is TRBV30; TRBD1 is a possible D gene (5 bases). CDR1 and CDR2 (germline): GTSNPN, SVGIG (reference sequence). V was clipped by 5 bases and J by 2 bases, with 12 bases between them. The CDR3 covers 13 residues.

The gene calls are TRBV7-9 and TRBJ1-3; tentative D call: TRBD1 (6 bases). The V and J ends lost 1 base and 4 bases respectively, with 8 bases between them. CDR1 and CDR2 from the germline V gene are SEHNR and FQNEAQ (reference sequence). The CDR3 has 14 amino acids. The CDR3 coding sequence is TGTGCCAGCAGCTTAGGGGGGCAGGGAAACACCATATATTTT. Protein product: CASSLGGQGNTIYF.

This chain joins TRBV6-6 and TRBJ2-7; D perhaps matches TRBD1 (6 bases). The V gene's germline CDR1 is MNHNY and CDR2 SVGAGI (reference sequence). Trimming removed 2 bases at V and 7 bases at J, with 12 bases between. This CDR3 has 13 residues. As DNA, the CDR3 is TGTGCCAGCAGTTACGTGGGACAAGGGGAGCAGTACTTC. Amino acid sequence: CASSYVGQGEQYF.

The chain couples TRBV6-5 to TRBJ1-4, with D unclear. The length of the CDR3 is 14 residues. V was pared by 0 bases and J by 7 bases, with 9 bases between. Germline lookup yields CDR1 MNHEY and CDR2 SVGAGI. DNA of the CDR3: TGTGCCAGCAGTTACTCCGGCCCCCCTGAAAAACTGTTTTTT. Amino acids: CASSYSGPPEKLFF.

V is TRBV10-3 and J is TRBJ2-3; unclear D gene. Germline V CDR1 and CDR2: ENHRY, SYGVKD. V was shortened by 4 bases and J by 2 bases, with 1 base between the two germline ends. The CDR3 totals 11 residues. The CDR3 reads CAISVTDTQYF. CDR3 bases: TGTGCCATCAGTGTCACAGATACGCAGTATTTT.

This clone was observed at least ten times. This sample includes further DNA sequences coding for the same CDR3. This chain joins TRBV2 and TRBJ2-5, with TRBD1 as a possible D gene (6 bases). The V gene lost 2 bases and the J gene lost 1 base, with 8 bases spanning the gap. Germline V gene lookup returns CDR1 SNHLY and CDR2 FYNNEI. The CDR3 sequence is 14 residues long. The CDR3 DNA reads TGTGCCAGCAGTGAACGGACAGTCCAAGAGACCCAGTACTTC. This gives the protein CASSERTVQETQYF.

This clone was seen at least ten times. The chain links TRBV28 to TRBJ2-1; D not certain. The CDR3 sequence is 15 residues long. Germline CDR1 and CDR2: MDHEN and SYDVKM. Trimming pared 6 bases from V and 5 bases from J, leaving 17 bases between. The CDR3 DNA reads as TGTGCCAGCAGGTTCGAGAGAATTGCCGACAATGAGCAGTTCTTC. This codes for CASRFERIADNEQFF.

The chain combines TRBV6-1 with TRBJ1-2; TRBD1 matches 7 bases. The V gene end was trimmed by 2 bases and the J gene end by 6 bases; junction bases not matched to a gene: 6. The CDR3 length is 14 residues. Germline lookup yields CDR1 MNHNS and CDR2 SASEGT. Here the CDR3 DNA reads TGTGCCAGCAGTGAATTCGTCGGACAGGATGGCTACACCTTC. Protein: CASSEFVGQDGYTF.

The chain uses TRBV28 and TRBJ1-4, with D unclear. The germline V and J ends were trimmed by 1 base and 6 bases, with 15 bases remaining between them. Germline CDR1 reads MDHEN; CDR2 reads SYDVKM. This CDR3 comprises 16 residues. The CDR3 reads CASSLLGGVQDEKLFF. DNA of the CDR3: TGTGCCAGCAGTTTATTAGGAGGCGTCCAGGATGAAAAACTGTTTTTT.

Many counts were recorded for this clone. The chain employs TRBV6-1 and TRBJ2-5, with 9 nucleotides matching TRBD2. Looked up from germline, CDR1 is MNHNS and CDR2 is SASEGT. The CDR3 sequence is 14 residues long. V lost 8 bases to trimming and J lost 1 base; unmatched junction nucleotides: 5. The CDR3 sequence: CASVGGGGQETQYF. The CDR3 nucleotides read TGTGCCAGCGTGGGCGGGGGGGGCCAAGAGACCCAGTACTTC.

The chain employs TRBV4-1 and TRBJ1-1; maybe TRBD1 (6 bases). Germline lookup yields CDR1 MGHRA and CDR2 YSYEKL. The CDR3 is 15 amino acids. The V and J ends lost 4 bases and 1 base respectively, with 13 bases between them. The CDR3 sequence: CASSRFGGRNTEAFF. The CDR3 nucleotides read TGCGCCAGCAGCCGCTTCGGGGGCCGGAACACTGAAGCTTTCTTT.

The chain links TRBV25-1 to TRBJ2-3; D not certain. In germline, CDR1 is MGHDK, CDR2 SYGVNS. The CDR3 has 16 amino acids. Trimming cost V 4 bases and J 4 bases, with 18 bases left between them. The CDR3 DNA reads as TGTGCCAGCAGTGGCGATCTAAGCCTAGGCCCAGATACGCAGTATTTT. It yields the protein CASSGDLSLGPDTQYF.

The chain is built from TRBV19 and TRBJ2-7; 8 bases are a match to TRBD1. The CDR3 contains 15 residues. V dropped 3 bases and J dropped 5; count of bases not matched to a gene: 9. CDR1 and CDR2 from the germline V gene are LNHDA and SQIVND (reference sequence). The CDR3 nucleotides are TGTGCCAGTAGTATTCGGACAGGGTCGATCCACGAGCAGTACTTC. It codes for CASSIRTGSIHEQYF.

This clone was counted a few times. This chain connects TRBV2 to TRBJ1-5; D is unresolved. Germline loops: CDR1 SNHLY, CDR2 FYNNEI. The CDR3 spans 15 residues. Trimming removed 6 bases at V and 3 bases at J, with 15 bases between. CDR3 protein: CASRERDTYNQPQHF. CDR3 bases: TGTGCCAGCAGGGAGAGAGACACCTACAATCAGCCCCAGCATTTT. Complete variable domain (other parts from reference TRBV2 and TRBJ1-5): EPEVTQTPSHQVTQMGQEVILRCVPISNHLYFYWYRQILGQKVEFLVSFYNNEISEKSEIFDDQFSVERPDGSNFTLKIRSTKLEDSAMYFCASRERDTYNQPQHFGDGTRLSIL.

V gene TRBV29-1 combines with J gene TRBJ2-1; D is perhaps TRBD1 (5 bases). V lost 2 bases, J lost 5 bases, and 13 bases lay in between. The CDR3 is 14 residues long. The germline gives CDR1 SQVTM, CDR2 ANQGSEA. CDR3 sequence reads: CSVESRGRDNEQFF. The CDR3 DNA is TGCAGCGTTGAAAGTAGGGGCAGGGACAATGAGCAGTTCTTC.

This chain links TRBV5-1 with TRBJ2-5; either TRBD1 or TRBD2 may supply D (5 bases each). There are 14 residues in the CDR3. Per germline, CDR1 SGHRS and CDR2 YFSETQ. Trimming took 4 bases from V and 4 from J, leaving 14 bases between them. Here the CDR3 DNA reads TGCGCCAGCAGCGAGGGGTGGTCGGGAGAGACCCAGTACTTC. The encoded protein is CASSEGWSGETQYF. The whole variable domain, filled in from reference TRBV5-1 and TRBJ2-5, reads KAGVTQTPRYLIKTRGQQVTLSCSPISGHRSVSWYQQTPGQGLQFLFEYFSETQRNKGNFPGRFSGRQFSNSRSEMNVSTLELGDSALYLCASSEGWSGETQYFGPGTRLLVL.

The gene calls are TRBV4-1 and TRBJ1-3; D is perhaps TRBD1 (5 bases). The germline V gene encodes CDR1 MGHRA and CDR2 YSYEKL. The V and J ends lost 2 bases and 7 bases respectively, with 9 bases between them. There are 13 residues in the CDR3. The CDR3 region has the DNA TGCGCCAGCAGCCAATTACGGGGGAACACCATATATTTT. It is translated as CASSQLRGNTIYF.

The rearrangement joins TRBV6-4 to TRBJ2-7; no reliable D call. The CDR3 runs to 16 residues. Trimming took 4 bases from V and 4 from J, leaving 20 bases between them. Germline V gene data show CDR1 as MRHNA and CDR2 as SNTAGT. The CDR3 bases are TGTGCCAGCAGTGTGATCACAGACCTGCCCCTATACGAGCAGTACTTC. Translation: CASSVITDLPLYEQYF.